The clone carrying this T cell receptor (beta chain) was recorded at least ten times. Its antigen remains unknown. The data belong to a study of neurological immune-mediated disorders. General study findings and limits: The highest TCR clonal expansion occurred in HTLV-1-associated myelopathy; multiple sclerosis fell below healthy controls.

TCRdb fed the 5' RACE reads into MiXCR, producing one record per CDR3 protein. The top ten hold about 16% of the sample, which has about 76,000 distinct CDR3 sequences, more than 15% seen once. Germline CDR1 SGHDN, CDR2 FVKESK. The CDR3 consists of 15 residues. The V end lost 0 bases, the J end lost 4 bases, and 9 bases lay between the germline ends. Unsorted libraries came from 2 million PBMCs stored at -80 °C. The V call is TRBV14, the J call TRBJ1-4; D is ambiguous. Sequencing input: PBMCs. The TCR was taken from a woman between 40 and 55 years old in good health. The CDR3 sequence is CASSQDSALNEKLFF. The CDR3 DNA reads TGTGCCAGCAGCCAAGATTCCGCCCTTAATGAAAAACTGTTTTTT.